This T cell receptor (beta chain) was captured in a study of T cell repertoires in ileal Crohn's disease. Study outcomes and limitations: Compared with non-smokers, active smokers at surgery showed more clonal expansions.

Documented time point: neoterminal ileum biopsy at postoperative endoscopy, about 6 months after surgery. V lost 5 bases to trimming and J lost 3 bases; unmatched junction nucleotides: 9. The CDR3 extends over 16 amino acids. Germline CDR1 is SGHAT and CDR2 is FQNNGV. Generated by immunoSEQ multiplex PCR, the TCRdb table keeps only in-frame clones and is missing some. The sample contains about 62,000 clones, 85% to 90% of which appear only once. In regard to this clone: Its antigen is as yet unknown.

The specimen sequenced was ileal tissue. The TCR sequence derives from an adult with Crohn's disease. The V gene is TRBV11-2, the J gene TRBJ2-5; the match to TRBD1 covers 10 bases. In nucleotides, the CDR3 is TGTGCCAGCAGCGACCGGGACAGGGGCCATAAAGAGACCCAGTACTTC. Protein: CASSDRDRGHKETQYF.